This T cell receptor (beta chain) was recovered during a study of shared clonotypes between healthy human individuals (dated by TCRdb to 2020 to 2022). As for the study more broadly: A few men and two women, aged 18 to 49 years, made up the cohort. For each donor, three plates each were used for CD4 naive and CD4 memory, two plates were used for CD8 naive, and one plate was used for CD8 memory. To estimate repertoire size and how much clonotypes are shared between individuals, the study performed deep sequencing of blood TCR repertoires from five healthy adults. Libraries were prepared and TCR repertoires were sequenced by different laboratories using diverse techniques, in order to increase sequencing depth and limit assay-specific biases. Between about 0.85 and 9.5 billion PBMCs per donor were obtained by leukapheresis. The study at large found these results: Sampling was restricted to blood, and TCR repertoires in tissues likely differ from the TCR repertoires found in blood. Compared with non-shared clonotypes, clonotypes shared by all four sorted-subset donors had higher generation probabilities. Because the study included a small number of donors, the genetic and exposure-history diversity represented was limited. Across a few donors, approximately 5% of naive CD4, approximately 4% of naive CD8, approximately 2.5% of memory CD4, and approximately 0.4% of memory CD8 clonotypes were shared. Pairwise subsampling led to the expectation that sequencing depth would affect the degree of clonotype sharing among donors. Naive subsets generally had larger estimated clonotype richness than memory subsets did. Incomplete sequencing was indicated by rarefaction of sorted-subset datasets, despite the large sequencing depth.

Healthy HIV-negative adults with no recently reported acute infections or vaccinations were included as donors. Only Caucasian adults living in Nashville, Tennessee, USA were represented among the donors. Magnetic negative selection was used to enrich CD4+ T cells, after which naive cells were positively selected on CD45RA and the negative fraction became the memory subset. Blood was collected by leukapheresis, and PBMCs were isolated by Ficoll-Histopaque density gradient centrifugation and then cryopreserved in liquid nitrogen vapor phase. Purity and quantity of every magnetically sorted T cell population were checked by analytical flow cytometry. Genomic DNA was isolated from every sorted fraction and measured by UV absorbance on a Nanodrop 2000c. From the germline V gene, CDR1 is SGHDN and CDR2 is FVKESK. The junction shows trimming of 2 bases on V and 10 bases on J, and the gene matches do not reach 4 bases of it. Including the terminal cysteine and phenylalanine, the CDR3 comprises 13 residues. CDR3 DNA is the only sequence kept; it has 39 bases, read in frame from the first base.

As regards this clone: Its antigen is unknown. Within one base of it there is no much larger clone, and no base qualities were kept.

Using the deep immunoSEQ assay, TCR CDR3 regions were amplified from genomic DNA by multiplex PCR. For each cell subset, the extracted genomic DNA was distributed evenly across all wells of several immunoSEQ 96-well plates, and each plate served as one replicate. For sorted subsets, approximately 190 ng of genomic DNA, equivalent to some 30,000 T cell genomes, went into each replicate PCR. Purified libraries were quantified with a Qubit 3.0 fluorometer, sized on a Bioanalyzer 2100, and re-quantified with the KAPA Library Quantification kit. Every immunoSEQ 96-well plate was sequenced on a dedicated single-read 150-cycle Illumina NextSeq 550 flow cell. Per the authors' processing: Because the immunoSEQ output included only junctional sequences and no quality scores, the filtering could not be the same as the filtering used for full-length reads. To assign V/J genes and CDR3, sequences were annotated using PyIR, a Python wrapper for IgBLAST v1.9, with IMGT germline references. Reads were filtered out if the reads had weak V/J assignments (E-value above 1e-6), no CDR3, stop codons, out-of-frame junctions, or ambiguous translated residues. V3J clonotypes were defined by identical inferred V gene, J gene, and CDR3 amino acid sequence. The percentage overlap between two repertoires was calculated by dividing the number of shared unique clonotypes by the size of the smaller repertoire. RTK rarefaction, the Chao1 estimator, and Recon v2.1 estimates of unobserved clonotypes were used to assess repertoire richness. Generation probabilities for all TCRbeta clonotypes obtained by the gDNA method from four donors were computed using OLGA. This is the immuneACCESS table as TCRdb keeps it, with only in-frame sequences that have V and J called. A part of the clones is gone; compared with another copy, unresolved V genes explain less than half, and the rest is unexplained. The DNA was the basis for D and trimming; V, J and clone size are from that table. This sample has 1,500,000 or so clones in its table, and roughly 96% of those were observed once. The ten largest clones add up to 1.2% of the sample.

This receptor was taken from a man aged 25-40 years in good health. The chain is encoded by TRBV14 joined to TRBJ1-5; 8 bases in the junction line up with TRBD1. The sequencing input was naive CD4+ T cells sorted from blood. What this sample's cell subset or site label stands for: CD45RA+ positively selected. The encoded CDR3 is CASSQQGARPQHF. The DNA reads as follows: TGTGCCAGCAGCCAACAGGGGGCCCGACCCCAGCATTTT.